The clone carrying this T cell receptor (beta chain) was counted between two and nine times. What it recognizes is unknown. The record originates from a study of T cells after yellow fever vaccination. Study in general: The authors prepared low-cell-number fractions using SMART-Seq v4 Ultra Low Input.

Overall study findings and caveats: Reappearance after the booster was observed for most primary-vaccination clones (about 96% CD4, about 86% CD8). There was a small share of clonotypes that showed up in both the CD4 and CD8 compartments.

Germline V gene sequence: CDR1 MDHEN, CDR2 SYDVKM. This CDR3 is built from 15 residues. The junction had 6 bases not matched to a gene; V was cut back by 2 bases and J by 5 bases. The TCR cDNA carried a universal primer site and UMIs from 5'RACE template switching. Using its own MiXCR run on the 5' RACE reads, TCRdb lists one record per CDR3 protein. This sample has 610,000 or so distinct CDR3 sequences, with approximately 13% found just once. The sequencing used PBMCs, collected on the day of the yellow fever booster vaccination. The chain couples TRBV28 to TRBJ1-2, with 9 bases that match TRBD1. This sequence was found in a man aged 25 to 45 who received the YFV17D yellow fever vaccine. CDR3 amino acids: CASSLRDRVSYGYTF. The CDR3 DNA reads TGTGCCAGCAGTTTACGGGACAGGGTTAGTTATGGCTACACCTTC.